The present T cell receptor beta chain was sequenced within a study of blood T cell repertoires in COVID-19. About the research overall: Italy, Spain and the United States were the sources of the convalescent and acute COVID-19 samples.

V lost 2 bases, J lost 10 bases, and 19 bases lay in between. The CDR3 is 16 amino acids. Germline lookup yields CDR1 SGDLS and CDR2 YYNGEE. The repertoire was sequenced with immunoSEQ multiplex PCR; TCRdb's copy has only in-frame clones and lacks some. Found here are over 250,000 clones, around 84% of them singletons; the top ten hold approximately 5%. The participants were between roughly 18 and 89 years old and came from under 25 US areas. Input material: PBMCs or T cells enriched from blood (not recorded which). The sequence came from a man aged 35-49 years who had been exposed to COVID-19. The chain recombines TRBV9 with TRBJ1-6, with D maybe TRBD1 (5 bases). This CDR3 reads CASSVNRGTLGSPLHF. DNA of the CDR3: TGTGCCAGCAGCGTTAACCGCGGGACCTTGGGCTCACCCCTCCACTTT. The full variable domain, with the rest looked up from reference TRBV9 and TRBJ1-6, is DSGVTQTPKHLITATGQRVTLRCSPRSGDLSVYWYQQSLDQGLQFLIQYYNGEERAKGNILERFSAQQFPDLHSELNLSSLELGDSALYFCASSVNRGTLGSPLHFGNGTRLTVT.